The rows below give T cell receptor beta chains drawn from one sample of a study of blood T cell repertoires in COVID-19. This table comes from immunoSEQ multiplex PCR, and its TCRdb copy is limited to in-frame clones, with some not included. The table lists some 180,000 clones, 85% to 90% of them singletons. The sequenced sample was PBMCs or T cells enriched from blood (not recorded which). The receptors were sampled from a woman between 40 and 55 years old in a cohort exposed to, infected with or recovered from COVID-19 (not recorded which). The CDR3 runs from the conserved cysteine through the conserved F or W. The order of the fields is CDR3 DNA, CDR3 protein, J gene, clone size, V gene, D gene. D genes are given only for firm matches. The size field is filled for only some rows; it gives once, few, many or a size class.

DNA: TGTGCCAGCTCTGAGCGAAGGACAGGGGGAAACACCATATATTTT
CDR3: CASSERRTGGNTIYF
J: TRBJ1-3
size: .
V: TRBV18
D: TRBD1

DNA: TGTGCCAGCAGCTTAGAGGTCAGGGAAATCACTGAGCAGTTCTTC
CDR3: CASSLEVREITEQFF
J: TRBJ2-1
size: once
V: TRBV7-6
D: .

DNA: TGTGCTAGTGGTTTGACTAGCTACGAGCAGTACTTC
CDR3: CASGLTSYEQYF
J: TRBJ2-7
size: .
V: TRBV12-5
D: .

DNA: TGTGCCAGCAGTCCCGGGACAGGGAATGAGCAGTTCTTC
CDR3: CASSPGTGNEQFF
J: TRBJ2-1
size: .
V: TRBV6-5
D: TRBD1

DNA: TGCGCCAGCAGTGAGGCTAGCGGGAGTGGGGAGCAGTACTTC
CDR3: CASSEASGSGEQYF
J: TRBJ2-7
size: .
V: TRBV10-2
D: TRBD2

DNA: TGTGCCAGCAGTTCCCAGGGGGCGCGGACTGAAGCTTTCTTT
CDR3: CASSSQGARTEAFF
J: TRBJ1-1
size: .
V: TRBV28
D: TRBD1

DNA: TGTGCCAGCAGCCAAGAATACGGGGGGGGCCGGAAAGATACGCAGTATTTT
CDR3: CASSQEYGGGRKDTQYF
J: TRBJ2-3
size: .
V: TRBV4-2
D: TRBD2

DNA: TGTGCCAGCAGCCAAGAAAGACGGACACTAAACTATGGCTACACCTTC
CDR3: CASSQERRTLNYGYTF
J: TRBJ1-2
size: .
V: TRBV3-1/TRBV3-2
D: .

DNA: TGTGCCAGCAGATCCGATACGAGGGACAAGAGCTCCTACAATGAGCAGTTCTTC
CDR3: CASRSDTRDKSSYNEQFF
J: TRBJ2-1
size: .
V: TRBV11-3
D: .

DNA: TGTGCCAGCAGCTTAGTTGGGACAGGGGTCTACGAGCAGTACTTC
CDR3: CASSLVGTGVYEQYF
J: TRBJ2-7
size: .
V: TRBV13
D: TRBD1

DNA: TGTGCCAGCAGCGGGTCCGGGACTAGCGTCACAGATACGCAGTATTTT
CDR3: CASSGSGTSVTDTQYF
J: TRBJ2-3
size: .
V: TRBV9
D: TRBD2

DNA: TGTGCCAGTAGTACTAGCTCCTACGAGCAGTACTTC
CDR3: CASSTSSYEQYF
J: TRBJ2-7
size: .
V: TRBV19
D: .

DNA: TGTGCCAGCAGCTTACAGGTGGGGCAGGGTACCTATGGCTACACCTTC
CDR3: CASSLQVGQGTYGYTF
J: TRBJ1-2
size: .
V: TRBV7-2
D: .

DNA: TGCGCCAGCAGCTTGGGGACAGGGTTTGGCGGGGAGCTGTTTTTT
CDR3: CASSLGTGFGGELFF
J: TRBJ2-2
size: .
V: TRBV5-1
D: TRBD1

DNA: TGCAGCGTTCTCGGGACAGCTGGAAACACCATATATTTT
CDR3: CSVLGTAGNTIYF
J: TRBJ1-3
size: .
V: TRBV29-1
D: TRBD1

DNA: TGTGCCAGCAGCTCCGCCCAGGGCTTACGAGACACCGGGGAGCTGTTTTTT
CDR3: CASSSAQGLRDTGELFF
J: TRBJ2-2
size: .
V: TRBV7-9
D: .

DNA: TGTGCCAGCAGCAAAGCTGAATTGGGCAGACCCTTTTCATACGAGCAGTACTTC
CDR3: CASSKAELGRPFSYEQYF
J: TRBJ2-7
size: .
V: TRBV21-1
D: .

DNA: TGTGCCAGCAGTCCCCCCGACAGGGAGATATGGTATGGCTACACCTTC
CDR3: CASSPPDREIWYGYTF
J: TRBJ1-2
size: .
V: TRBV28
D: TRBD1

DNA: TGCAGCGCCTTGGGGGCACAGGGGTGGGCTGAAGCTTTCTTT
CDR3: CSALGAQGWAEAFF
J: TRBJ1-1
size: .
V: TRBV29-1
D: TRBD1

DNA: TGTGCCAGCAGCTTATGGAGGTTAGGAGATACGCAGTATTTT
CDR3: CASSLWRLGDTQYF
J: TRBJ2-3
size: .
V: TRBV7-2
D: .

DNA: TGTGCCAGCAGCGGGACTAGCGGATACTACGAGCAGTACTTC
CDR3: CASSGTSGYYEQYF
J: TRBJ2-7
size: .
V: TRBV9
D: TRBD2

DNA: TGCGCCAGCAGGGGGGGGGCCAGGGACTCACCCCTCCACTTT
CDR3: CASRGGARDSPLHF
J: TRBJ1-6
size: .
V: TRBV10-1
D: .

DNA: TGTGCCAGCAGCTATTATGCTACAGGGAACTATGGCTACACCTTC
CDR3: CASSYYATGNYGYTF
J: TRBJ1-2
size: .
V: TRBV6-5
D: .

DNA: TGTGCCACCGGACCTAGGACAGGGAAAAATAACGTCCTGACTTTC
CDR3: CATGPRTGKNNVLTF
J: TRBJ2-6
size: once
V: TRBV24-1
D: TRBD1

DNA: TGTGCCAGCAGCTCCGCGACTACTTCTGGCCAGTACTTC
CDR3: CASSSATTSGQYF
J: TRBJ2-5
size: .
V: TRBV7-2
D: .

DNA: TGTGCCAGCACCCCCAACAATGAGCAGTTCTTC
CDR3: CASTPNNEQFF
J: TRBJ2-1
size: .
V: TRBV12-3/TRBV12-4
D: .

DNA: TGTGCCTGGAGTGTAGCGTTACATGAGCAGTTCTTC
CDR3: CAWSVALHEQFF
J: TRBJ2-1
size: few
V: TRBV30
D: .

DNA: TGTGCCATCAGGGCGAACCCACTAGCGGTTAACACCGGGGAGCTGTTTTTT
CDR3: CAIRANPLAVNTGELFF
J: TRBJ2-2
size: .
V: TRBV10-3
D: TRBD2

DNA: TGTGCCAGCAGCTTTGCCCTCGCAGGCTCCTACGAGCAGTACTTC
CDR3: CASSFALAGSYEQYF
J: TRBJ2-7
size: .
V: TRBV11-2
D: .

DNA: TGTGCCAGCAGCCAAGGGACAGATCGCGGGAATGAGCAGTTCTTC
CDR3: CASSQGTDRGNEQFF
J: TRBJ2-1
size: once
V: TRBV3-1/TRBV3-2
D: .

DNA: TGCGCCAGCAGCGGAGGACAGGGGGCTGACTATGGCTACACCTTC
CDR3: CASSGGQGADYGYTF
J: TRBJ1-2
size: .
V: TRBV4-1
D: TRBD1

DNA: TGTGCCAGCAGCATAAGAGGCAGAAGGGGCCGAGGCTACACCTTC
CDR3: CASSIRGRRGRGYTF
J: TRBJ1-2
size: .
V: TRBV3-1/TRBV3-2
D: .

DNA: TGTGCCAGCAGCGTCAACAGGGAGCCCGAGACCCAGTACTTC
CDR3: CASSVNREPETQYF
J: TRBJ2-5
size: .
V: TRBV5-6
D: .

DNA: TGTGCCACCAGTGATTTAAGGGGCGGAGACAATGAGCAGTTCTTC
CDR3: CATSDLRGGDNEQFF
J: TRBJ2-1
size: .
V: TRBV24-1
D: .

DNA: TGTGCCAGCAGTGAACCTCGGACTAGCGGGGGGGATTACAATGAGCAGTTCTTC
CDR3: CASSEPRTSGGDYNEQFF
J: TRBJ2-1
size: .
V: TRBV25-1
D: TRBD2

DNA: TGTGCCAGCTCAGGGGGGCTAACCACCGGGGAGCTGTTTTTT
CDR3: CASSGGLTTGELFF
J: TRBJ2-2
size: .
V: TRBV7-9
D: .

DNA: TGTGCCAGCAGCGCATACTATGAGCAGTTCTTC
CDR3: CASSAYYEQFF
J: TRBJ2-1
size: .
V: TRBV5-6
D: .

DNA: TGTGCCAGCAGCGTAGGGAGCGGTGGCAATCAGCCCCAGCATTTT
CDR3: CASSVGSGGNQPQHF
J: TRBJ1-5
size: .
V: TRBV9
D: .

DNA: TGCGCCAGCACCGGGGGAGCGGACCGTTACGAGCAGTACTTC
CDR3: CASTGGADRYEQYF
J: TRBJ2-7
size: .
V: TRBV10-2
D: .

DNA: TGCGCCAGCAGCCACGGGGATCAGCCCCAGCATTTT
CDR3: CASSHGDQPQHF
J: TRBJ1-5
size: once
V: TRBV4-1
D: .

DNA: TGTGCCAGCAGTGAATTGGGGCACAGCGACGGCTACACCTTC
CDR3: CASSELGHSDGYTF
J: TRBJ1-2
size: .
V: TRBV6-1
D: .

DNA: TGTGCCAGTAGTATTGGCGGGGGGGCATGGGAAGATACGCAGTATTTT
CDR3: CASSIGGGAWEDTQYF
J: TRBJ2-3
size: .
V: TRBV19
D: TRBD2

DNA: TGCAGCGTTGTAACTAGCCGGGAGACCCAGTACTTC
CDR3: CSVVTSRETQYF
J: TRBJ2-5
size: .
V: TRBV29-1
D: .

DNA: TGTGCCAGCAGTGAAGATGGAGGAACCTACGAGCAGTACTTC
CDR3: CASSEDGGTYEQYF
J: TRBJ2-7
size: once
V: TRBV6-1
D: .

DNA: TGCGCCAGCAGCTCGGACAGGAACACAGATACGCAGTATTTT
CDR3: CASSSDRNTDTQYF
J: TRBJ2-3
size: .
V: TRBV5-1
D: TRBD1

DNA: TGCGCCAGCAGACTATACTGGGACAGAAGCTATGGCTACACCTTC
CDR3: CASRLYWDRSYGYTF
J: TRBJ1-2
size: once
V: TRBV6-5
D: TRBD1

DNA: TGCGCCAGCAGCCAAAGTTCCGACAGGCCCCAGCATTTT
CDR3: CASSQSSDRPQHF
J: TRBJ1-5
size: .
V: TRBV4-1
D: .

DNA: TGTGCCAGCAGCCCAGACAGGGTGAGCAATCAGCCCCAGCATTTT
CDR3: CASSPDRVSNQPQHF
J: TRBJ1-5
size: .
V: TRBV5-8
D: TRBD1

DNA: TGCAGCGCTGGGGGGACAGCCAGCTCCTACGAGCAGTACTTC
CDR3: CSAGGTASSYEQYF
J: TRBJ2-7
size: .
V: TRBV29-1
D: .

DNA: TGCGCCAGCAGCCCGGGACAGGGGAATGAGCAGTACTTC
CDR3: CASSPGQGNEQYF
J: TRBJ2-7
size: .
V: TRBV4-1
D: TRBD1

DNA: TGTGCCAGCAGGCAGACAGGGACTTACAATGAGCAGTTCTTC
CDR3: CASRQTGTYNEQFF
J: TRBJ2-1
size: .
V: TRBV27
D: .

DNA: TGTGCCAGCAGTTACTCCAACGAGGGGAACACTGAAGCTTTCTTT
CDR3: CASSYSNEGNTEAFF
J: TRBJ1-1
size: .
V: TRBV6-5
D: .

DNA: TGTGCCAGCAGTTTATCGAACGGGGGGCCCCCAACTGAAGCTTTCTTT
CDR3: CASSLSNGGPPTEAFF
J: TRBJ1-1
size: .
V: TRBV27
D: .

DNA: TGCGCCAGCAGCAAAGGACAGGGAACGACTAATGAAAAACTGTTTTTT
CDR3: CASSKGQGTTNEKLFF
J: TRBJ1-4
size: few
V: TRBV5-1
D: TRBD1

DNA: TGTGCCAGCAGCACGGGACAGGGAAGTTATCAGACTAACTATGGCTACACCTTC
CDR3: CASSTGQGSYQTNYGYTF
J: TRBJ1-2
size: .
V: TRBV21-1
D: .